Relative to its sample, the clone carrying this T cell receptor beta chain is medium-sized (0.01 to 0.1%). As yet, its antigen is unknown. The data stem from a study of immune heterogeneity within non-small cell lung tumors. Study conclusions and caveats: Identical dominant CDR3 beta clonotypes were found recurring across a patient's tumor sites, along with site-unique high-frequency clones. Statistically, local T-cell clonality exhibited a moderate yet significant correlation with local tumor mutational burden (R roughly 0.34). Largely distinct from one individual patient to the next were the high-frequency T-cell receptor beta clonotypes.

CDR1 and CDR2 (germline): MNHNS, SASEGT. The length of the CDR3 is 13 residues. Losses at the gene ends were 8 bases for V and 7 bases for J; bases not matched to a gene: 10. Multiplex PCR amplified TCR beta CDR3 with 32 V and 13 J primers. TCRdb analysed the multiplex PCR reads with MiXCR anew, one entry per CDR3 protein. This table holds about 7,200 distinct CDR3 sequences, under 25% found once. At approximately 570 ng per sample, bulk tumor genomic DNA provided the template. Collection of several biopsies per primary tumor, spaced far apart, took place during surgery. Their non-small cell lung cancer was newly diagnosed and untreated, and the patients underwent curative surgery. The study drew donors from newly diagnosed non-small cell lung cancer patients having surgery with curative intent.

The sequence was collected from a man in his fifties or sixties with non-small cell lung cancer. The sequencing input was lung tumor tissue. The chain combines TRBV6-1 with TRBJ2-7, with TRBD2 matching over 8 bases. The CDR3, as DNA: TGTGCCAGCTTTAGCGGGAAGCGACGTGAGCAGTACTTC. As protein: CASFSGKRREQYF.